This T cell receptor beta chain was found in a study of blood T cell repertoires in COVID-19. At the level of the study: Samples came from the United States, Italy and Spain, spanning acute and convalescent COVID-19. In each case, the material was cDNA or gDNA derived from T cells, B-cell-depleted T cells, or PBMCs.

Original handling: Researchers report that nucleated cell counts were estimated from reference gene primer amplification. The assay was immunoSEQ multiplex PCR, and TCRdb's table has in-frame clones only and misses some. V, J and clone size are taken as reported in that table, and D and trimming were inferred from the DNA itself. This sample has about 180,000 clones, with 70% to 90% found just once. This clone has only one observation. The sample has other DNA sequences that encode this CDR3 too. This clonotype originated in a man aged 65 to 85 with active or convalescent COVID-19. Specimen: peripheral blood.

As DNA, the CDR3 is TGTGCCAGCAGTTACTCAGGCAGGGGGAACGAAAAACTGTTTTTT. It specifies CASSYSGRGNEKLFF. V and J are TRBV6-5 and TRBJ1-4; 7 nucleotides agree with TRBD1. V dropped 0 bases and J dropped 8; count of bases not matched to a gene: 6. This CDR3 has 15 amino acids. Germline assignment: CDR1 MNHEY and CDR2 SVGAGI.